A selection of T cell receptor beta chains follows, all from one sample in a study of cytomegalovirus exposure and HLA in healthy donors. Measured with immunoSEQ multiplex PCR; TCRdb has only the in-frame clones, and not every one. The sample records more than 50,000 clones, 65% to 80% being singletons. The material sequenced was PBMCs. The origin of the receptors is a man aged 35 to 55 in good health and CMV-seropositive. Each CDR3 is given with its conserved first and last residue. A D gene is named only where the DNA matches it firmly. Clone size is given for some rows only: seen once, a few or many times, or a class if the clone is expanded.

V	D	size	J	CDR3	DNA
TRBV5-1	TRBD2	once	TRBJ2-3	CASSFRGGRADTQYF	TGCGCCAGCAGCTTCCGGGGGGGCCGGGCAGATACGCAGTATTTT
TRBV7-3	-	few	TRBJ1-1	CASSAQGFETEAFF	TGTGCCAGCAGCGCACAGGGTTTTGAGACTGAAGCTTTCTTT
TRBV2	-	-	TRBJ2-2	CASSALKNTGELFF	TGTGCCAGCAGCGCTCTAAAGAACACCGGGGAGCTGTTTTTT
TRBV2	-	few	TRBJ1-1	CASRGDTRNTEAFF	TGTGCCAGCCGGGGTGACACACGGAACACTGAAGCTTTCTTT
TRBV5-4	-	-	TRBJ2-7	CASSLPSGGAYEQYF	TGTGCCAGCAGCTTGCCCTCGGGCGGGGCATACGAGCAGTACTTC
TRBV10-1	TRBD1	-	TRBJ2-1	CASSESGQGATFF	TGCGCCAGCAGTGAGTCGGGACAGGGGGCAACGTTCTTC
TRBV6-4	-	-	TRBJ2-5	CASSAQEGETQYF	TGTGCCAGCAGTGCCCAGGAGGGAGAGACCCAGTACTTC
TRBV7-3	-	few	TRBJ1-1	CASSPQGLSTEAFF	TGTGCCAGCAGCCCGCAGGGGCTGAGCACTGAAGCTTTCTTT
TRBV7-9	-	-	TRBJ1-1	CASSLALANTEAFF	TGTGCCAGCAGCTTAGCCCTGGCCAACACTGAAGCTTTCTTT
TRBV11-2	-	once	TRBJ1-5	CASSSDSLTNQPQHF	TGTGCCAGCAGCTCGGACTCCCTCACCAATCAGCCCCAGCATTTT
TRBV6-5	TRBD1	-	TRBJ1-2	CASSPDRESYGYTF	TGTGCCAGCAGTCCGGACAGGGAAAGCTATGGCTACACCTTC
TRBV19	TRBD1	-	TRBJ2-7	CASRASGQGYEQYF	TGTGCCAGTAGGGCCTCGGGACAGGGCTACGAGCAGTACTTC